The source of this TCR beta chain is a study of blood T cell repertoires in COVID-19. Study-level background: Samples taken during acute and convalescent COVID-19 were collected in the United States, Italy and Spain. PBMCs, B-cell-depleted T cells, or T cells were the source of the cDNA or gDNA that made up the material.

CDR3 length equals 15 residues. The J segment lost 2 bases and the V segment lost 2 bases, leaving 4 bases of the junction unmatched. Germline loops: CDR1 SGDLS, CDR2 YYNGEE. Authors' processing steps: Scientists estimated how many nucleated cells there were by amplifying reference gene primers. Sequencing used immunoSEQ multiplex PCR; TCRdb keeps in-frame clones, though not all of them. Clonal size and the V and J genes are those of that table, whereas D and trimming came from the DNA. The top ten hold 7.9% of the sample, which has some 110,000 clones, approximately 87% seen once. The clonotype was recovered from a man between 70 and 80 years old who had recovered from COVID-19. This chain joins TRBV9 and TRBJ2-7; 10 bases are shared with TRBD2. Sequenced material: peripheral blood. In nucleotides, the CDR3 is TGTGCCAGCAGCGTCCAAGCGGGAGGGACCTACGAGCAGTACTTC. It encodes CASSVQAGGTYEQYF.